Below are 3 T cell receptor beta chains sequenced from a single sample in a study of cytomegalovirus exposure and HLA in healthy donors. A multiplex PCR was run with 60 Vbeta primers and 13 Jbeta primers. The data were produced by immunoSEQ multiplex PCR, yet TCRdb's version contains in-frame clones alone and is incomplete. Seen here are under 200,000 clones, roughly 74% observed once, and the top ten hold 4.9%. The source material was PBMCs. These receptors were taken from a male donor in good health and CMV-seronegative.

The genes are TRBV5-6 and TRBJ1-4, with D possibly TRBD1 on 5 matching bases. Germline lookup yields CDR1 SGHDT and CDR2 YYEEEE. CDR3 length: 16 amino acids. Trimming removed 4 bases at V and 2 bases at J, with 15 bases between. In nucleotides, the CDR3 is TGTGCCAGCAGCAGACAGTTCACGGAGACTAATGAAAAACTGTTTTTT. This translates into CASSRQFTETNEKLFF.

The CDR3 coding sequence is TGCGCCAGCAGCAGGATGCCGGGACAGGGAGACAATGAGCAGTTCTTC. Amino acids: CASSRMPGQGDNEQFF. V usage is TRBV5-1 and J usage is TRBJ2-1, with 9 bases that match TRBD1. In germline, CDR1 is SGHRS, CDR2 YFSETQ. CDR3 length equals 16 residues. Germline trimming cut 4 bases from V and 5 bases from J; bases unmatched to any gene: 10. The full variable domain, completed using reference TRBV5-1 and TRBJ2-1, is KAGVTQTPRYLIKTRGQQVTLSCSPISGHRSVSWYQQTPGQGLQFLFEYFSETQRNKGNFPGRFSGRQFSNSRSEMNVSTLELGDSALYLCASSRMPGQGDNEQFFGPGTRLTVL.

The CDR3 reads CASSFRGWGNQPQHF. CDR3 DNA: TGTGCCAGCAGTTTTCGGGGGTGGGGCAATCAGCCCCAGCATTTT. The rearrangement joins TRBV6-1 to TRBJ1-5, with a weak D call TRBD1 (5 bases). The CDR3 totals 15 residues. V dropped 5 bases and J dropped 2 bases, with 13 bases sitting between them. The germline CDR1 and CDR2 sequences are MNHNS and SASEGT.